This T cell receptor (beta chain) was observed in a study of T-cell memory formation after mild COVID-19. CDR3 length equals 14 residues. Regarding the study as a whole: CD8+ contracting clones occupied EMRA, while CD4+ ones occupied mainly CM and EM.

5'RACE, which relied on constant-segment primers, yielded TCR alpha and TCR beta cDNA libraries carrying sample barcodes and UMIs. TCRdb re-derived calls from the 5' RACE reads in MiXCR, one entry per CDR3 protein. The repertoire holds hundreds of thousands of distinct CDR3 sequences, around 22% seen once, with roughly 13% in the top ten. The sample holds many counts of this clonotype. Its antigen is currently unknown. Relative to the germline gene, one junction end is altered; a read error may explain this. The source of this sequence is an adult woman who had mild COVID-19 (a few samples of this study predate the infection). Cell type and time point are not known. The V call is TRBV12-3 or TRBV12-4, the J call TRBJ2-5, with TRBD2 matching over 10 bases. The sample taken for sequencing was PBMCs or a T cell subset sorted from them (not recorded which). The CDR3 DNA follows: TGTGCCAGCAGCTTAGCGGGAGGAGGGGAGACCCAGTACTTC. This gives the protein CASSLAGGGETQYF.